A single sample gave rise to the 22 T cell receptor beta chains below, sequenced in a study of PD-L1 blockade in urothelial cancer. The data were produced by immunoSEQ multiplex PCR, yet TCRdb's version contains in-frame clones alone and is incomplete. The sample lists 50,000 to 55,000 clones, about 72% seen once, with more than 3.5% in the top ten. The sample consisted of PBMCs, taken around atezolizumab (anti-PD-L1) treatment. These receptors were taken from a man aged 70-80 years with urothelial cancer.

The chain is built from TRBV5-1 and TRBJ2-1; D is possibly TRBD1 (6 bases). The ends were cut back, 3 bases at V and 3 bases at J, with 10 bases in the middle. The CDR3 totals 14 residues. The germline gives CDR1 SGHRS, CDR2 YFSETQ. CDR3 in DNA: TGCGCCAGCAGCTCCCGGACAGTCTACAATGAGCAGTTCTTC. Protein: CASSSRTVYNEQFF.

The chain couples TRBV4-1 to TRBJ1-2; 10 nucleotides line up with TRBD1. The CDR3 extends over 17 amino acids. V shed 0 bases and J 7 bases; nucleotides not matched to a gene: 11. The germline V gene has CDR1 MGHRA and CDR2 YSYEKL. Here the CDR3 DNA reads TGCGCCAGCAGCCAAGATATGGGACAGGGGATCCGCTTTGGCTACACCTTC. Its translation: CASSQDMGQGIRFGYTF.

This clone has just a few counts. The chain has TRBV4-2 and TRBJ2-7, with D possibly matching TRBD2 (6 bases). The V gene's germline CDR1 is LGHNA and CDR2 YNFKEQ. The CDR3 has 17 residues. V was pared by 0 bases and J by 5 bases, with 20 bases between. The CDR3 DNA is TGTGCCAGCAGCCAAGAGGGATCGGGAGTGGGGCGGGACGAGCAGTACTTC. Its protein is CASSQEGSGVGRDEQYF.

This rearrangement joins TRBV30 to TRBJ2-5; TRBD2 might be the D (6 bases). The V end was cut by 1 base, the J end by 2 bases, with 11 bases between. CDR3 length: 14 amino acids. Germline V gene lookup returns CDR1 GTSNPN and CDR2 SVGIG (reference sequence). In DNA form, the CDR3 reads TGTGCCTGGAGTGGGTCAGGGAGGCAAGAGACCCAGTACTTC. Encoded protein: CAWSGSGRQETQYF.

The V and J genes are TRBV7-9 and TRBJ1-1; 9 bases line up with TRBD1. The CDR3 has 18 residues. The J segment lost 0 bases and the V segment lost 4 bases, leaving 12 bases of the junction unmatched. Germline V CDR1 and CDR2: SEHNR, FQNEAQ (reference sequence). CDR3 DNA: TGTGCCAGCAGCTCGAAGGGACAGGGAGGAACTATGAACACTGAAGCTTTCTTT. Its translation: CASSSKGQGGTMNTEAFF. Looking up the rest from reference TRBV7-9 and TRBJ1-1 gives the full variable domain: DTGVSQNPRHKITKRGQNVTFRCDPISEHNRLYWYRQTLGQGPEFLTYFQNEAQLEKSRLLSDRFSAERPKGSFSTLEIQRTEQGDSAMYLCASSSKGQGGTMNTEAFFGQGTRLTVV.

The V and J genes are TRBV7-6 and TRBJ2-2, with D tentatively TRBD2 (6 bases). This CDR3 is built from 12 residues. Germline loops: CDR1 SGHVS, CDR2 FNYEAQ. The V gene lost 5 bases and the J gene lost 8 bases, with 9 bases spanning the gap. The CDR3 reads CASSPGGGELFF. The CDR3 DNA reads as TGTGCCAGCAGCCCCGGGGGAGGGGAGCTGTTTTTT.

This chain joins TRBV4-1 and TRBJ2-7; 8 bases agree with TRBD2. The CDR3 consists of 17 residues. V shed 4 bases and J 3 bases; nucleotides not matched to a gene: 14. In germline, CDR1 is MGHRA, CDR2 YSYEKL. For the CDR3, the DNA is TGCGCCAGCAGCCCAGGGCCGGGCGGGAGGCGTGGCTACGAGCAGTACTTC. Translating it yields CASSPGPGGRRGYEQYF.

This chain joins TRBV19 and TRBJ1-1; 9 bases align to TRBD1. The germline V gene has CDR1 LNHDA and CDR2 SQIVND (reference sequence). CDR3 length: 13 residues. Germline trimming cut 2 bases from V and 11 bases from J; bases unmatched to any gene: 6. The DNA for the CDR3 is TGTGCCAGTAGTATAACAGGGGGCGCGGCCGCTTTCTTT. It yields the protein CASSITGGAAAFF.

This clone was counted only a few times. The chain recombines TRBV28 with TRBJ1-2, with D unclear. CDR1 is MDHEN, CDR2 SYDVKM, per germline. The CDR3 contains 14 residues. Trimming took 6 bases from V and 4 from J, leaving 15 bases between them. CDR3 loop: CASRHPEGFYGYTF. In DNA, the CDR3 is TGTGCCAGCAGGCACCCCGAGGGTTTCTATGGCTACACCTTC.

The chain is built from TRBV18 and TRBJ2-7; 8 bases agree with TRBD1. Losses at the gene ends were 4 bases for V and 5 bases for J; bases not matched to a gene: 7. CDR1 is KGHSH and CDR2 is LQKENI in the germline V gene. The CDR3 length is 14 residues. Here the CDR3 reads CASSQSTGANEQYF. In DNA, the CDR3 is TGTGCCAGCTCACAATCGACAGGGGCCAACGAGCAGTACTTC. Drawing the rest from reference TRBV18 and TRBJ2-7, the complete variable domain is NAGVMQNPRHLVRRRGQEARLRCSPMKGHSHVYWYRQLPEEGLKFMVYLQKENIIDESGMPKERFSAEFPKEGPSILRIQQVVRGDSAAYFCASSQSTGANEQYFGPGTRLTVT.

The chain combines TRBV4-3 with TRBJ2-3; 12 bases are a match to TRBD2. Trimming took 4 bases from V and 4 from J; bases not matched to a gene: 9. Germline V gene sequence: CDR1 LGHNA, CDR2 YSLEER. The CDR3 extends over 17 amino acids. In nucleotides, the CDR3 is TGCGCCAGCAGCCGAGCTAGCGGGGGGGCCTTTTCAGATACGCAGTATTTT. Translation gives CASSRASGGAFSDTQYF.

The chain is built from TRBV4-1 and TRBJ2-5; D may be TRBD2 (5 bases). Germline V gene sequence: CDR1 MGHRA, CDR2 YSYEKL. This CDR3 has 15 amino acids. Trimming shortened V by 4 bases and J by 0 bases, and 12 bases separated the two germline ends. This CDR3 reads CASSLVEANQETQYF. CDR3 DNA sequence: TGCGCCAGCAGCCTCGTGGAGGCAAACCAAGAGACCCAGTACTTC.

The chain recombines TRBV5-1 with TRBJ2-7; 7 bases are shared with TRBD2. This CDR3 has 15 amino acids. Trimming removed 4 bases from V and 1 base from J; junction bases left unmatched: 8. The germline CDR1 and CDR2 sequences are SGHRS and YFSETQ. The CDR3 bases are TGCGCCAGCAGCCCCATCAGCGGGGCATCCTACGAGCAGTACTTC. Protein product: CASSPISGASYEQYF.

As concerns this clone: The same CDR3 arises from other DNA sequences in this sample as well. Here the CDR3 reads CASSRLAGPYNEQFF. CDR3 nucleotides: TGTGCCAGCAGCCGACTAGCGGGACCCTACAATGAGCAGTTCTTC. The chain links TRBV7-3 to TRBJ2-1; 11 nucleotides line up with TRBD2. The V segment lost 5 bases and the J segment 2 bases; nucleotides outside the gene matches: 2. CDR1 and CDR2 from the germline V gene are SGHTA and FQGTGA. The CDR3 runs to 15 residues. Full variable domain (rest looked up from reference TRBV7-3 and TRBJ2-1): GAGVSQTPSNKVTEKGKYVELRCDPISGHTALYWYRQSLGQGPEFLIYFQGTGAADDSGLPNDRFFAVRPEGSVSTLKIQRTERGDSAVYLCASSRLAGPYNEQFFGPGTRLTVL.

The V gene is TRBV7-8, the J gene TRBJ1-1; TRBD1 matches 7 bases. The CDR3 runs 15 residues. Germline CDR1 and CDR2: SGHVS and FQNEAQ. V was clipped by 5 bases and J by 1 base; unmatched bases: 7. In DNA, the CDR3 is TGTGCCAGCAGCCTCAGGGGGGCGACGAACACTGAAGCTTTCTTT. It yields the protein CASSLRGATNTEAFF.

Sample share makes this clone medium-sized. This chain connects TRBV30 to TRBJ2-6; a possible D gene is TRBD2 (5 bases). The germline gives CDR1 GTSNPN, CDR2 SVGIG (reference sequence). This CDR3 comprises 19 residues. With 2 bases removed from V and 0 bases from J, the gap between germline ends came to 20 bases. The CDR3 DNA reads TGTGCCTGGAGTTCGAAACTTAGTAGCGTCGACTCTGGGGCCAACGTCCTGACTTTC. This gives the protein CAWSSKLSSVDSGANVLTF.

This clone appeared a single time. The chain couples TRBV27 to TRBJ2-5, with D uncertain. Germline V gene data show CDR1 as MNHEY and CDR2 as SMNVEV (reference sequence). The V end lost 2 bases, the J end lost 0 bases, and 7 bases lay between the germline ends. This CDR3 is built from 14 residues. The CDR3 DNA reads TGTGCCAGCAGTTTACGTACGGACCAAGAGACCCAGTACTTC. Protein product: CASSLRTDQETQYF.

The chain combines TRBV6-1 with TRBJ2-3; D is possibly TRBD1 (6 bases). Germline V gene lookup returns CDR1 MNHNS and CDR2 SASEGT. The V gene lost 4 bases and the J gene lost 6 bases, with 14 bases spanning the gap. The CDR3 has 14 amino acids. CDR3 sequence (DNA): TGTGCCAGCAGTGTAAGGACAGCGTTCGATACGCAGTATTTT. It translates to CASSVRTAFDTQYF.

This CDR3 reads CASTISTTNTEAFF. The CDR3 nucleotides are TGTGCCAGCACAATCTCGACAACGAACACTGAAGCTTTCTTT. The rearrangement links TRBV2 to TRBJ1-1, with D hard to call. Germline CDR1 SNHLY, CDR2 FYNNEI. CDR3 length: 14 residues. V dropped 7 bases and J dropped 1 base, with 13 bases sitting between them.

A single count supports this clone. V is TRBV6-5 and J is TRBJ2-1, with 7 nucleotides matching TRBD1. V shed 0 bases, J shed 3 bases, and the junction held 5 bases outside the gene matches. The CDR3 contains 16 residues. Germline values: CDR1 MNHEY, CDR2 SVGAGI. As DNA, the CDR3 is TGTGCCAGCAGTTACTCCGGGACAGCAGTCTACAATGAGCAGTTCTTC. It encodes CASSYSGTAVYNEQFF.

The rearrangement links TRBV28 to TRBJ1-1; D may be TRBD1 (6 bases). V lost 6 bases and J lost 4, with 18 bases in between. Per germline, CDR1 MDHEN and CDR2 SYDVKM. The CDR3 runs 15 residues. CDR3: CASSPTGITGTEAFF. The CDR3 DNA sequence: TGTGCCAGCAGCCCGACAGGTATAACGGGCACTGAAGCTTTCTTT.

The CDR3 loop reads CASSRRGSYGGDSYNSPLHF. The CDR3 nucleotides read TGTGCCAGCAGCCGCCGGGGGAGTTACGGGGGAGACTCCTATAATTCACCCCTCCACTTT. V is TRBV5-8 and J is TRBJ1-6; tentatively, D is TRBD1 (5 bases). Trimming left V 4 bases short and J 0 bases short, with 23 bases between. Germline V gene sequence: CDR1 SGHTS, CDR2 YDEGEE. The CDR3 spans 20 residues.